This T cell receptor (beta chain) was profiled in a study of identifying expanded T cells in peripheral blood. Overall study findings and caveats: Differentially abundant clones: roughly 1.2 between replicates, about 15 at around 2 weeks, approximately 19 at four. Across healthy donors, higher total template counts meant significantly greater approximately 2-week count variance.

The germline V gene has CDR1 SGDLS and CDR2 YYNGEE. The CDR3 runs 21 residues. The V segment lost 3 bases and the J segment 1 base; nucleotides outside the gene matches: 18. Assay: immunoSEQ multiplex PCR; the TCRdb copy retains only in-frame clones and omits some. The repertoire has 100,000 to 150,000 clones, about 86% of them found once; the top ten carry approximately 8%. In regard to this clone: The antigen remains unidentified.

Healthy donors had no documented immune events, such as infections, while sampled. J is TRBJ2-6 and V is TRBV9; TRBD2 matches 8 bases. The TCR comes from a person aged 18 to 69 in good health. The sequencing input was blood. CDR3 residues: CASSERLAGPHSTSGANVLTF. CDR3 DNA sequence: TGTGCCAGCAGCGAGAGGTTAGCGGGACCTCATTCCACGTCTGGGGCCAACGTCCTGACTTTC.